This TCR beta chain is from a study of chemoradiotherapy in HPV16-positive cancers. Overall study: Candidate HPV-specific clones and shared TCR motifs came from two HPV16-positive patients. Broader study findings: HPV-specific T cells were functionally defined from only two HPV16-positive patients. Candidate HPV-specific clones and E7-related TCR motifs grew in tumor during treatment.

Sequencing used immunoSEQ multiplex PCR; TCRdb keeps in-frame clones, though not all of them. This table has fewer than 25,000 clones, 92% appearing once. With 1 base removed from V and 7 bases from J, the gap between germline ends came to 8 bases. The germline V gene encodes CDR1 SGHAT and CDR2 FQNNGV. This CDR3 contains 13 residues. Points on this clone: Antigen: not known.

The chain employs TRBV11-2 and TRBJ2-1, with D perhaps matching TRBD2 (6 bases). This clonotype originated in a human donor with HPV-associated anogenital cancer. The input for sequencing was blood, taken from a patient who underwent chemoradiotherapy. The chain's CDR3 is CASSLGRGNEQFF. CDR3 coding DNA: TGTGCCAGCAGCTTAGGTCGGGGGAATGAGCAGTTCTTC.